The source of this T cell receptor beta chain is a study of blood T cell repertoires in COVID-19. Study information: Both acute and convalescent COVID-19 samples were obtained from the United States, Italy and Spain. In each case, the material was cDNA or gDNA derived from T cells, B-cell-depleted T cells, or PBMCs.

Trimming left V 2 bases short and J 3 bases short, with 11 bases between. Germline lookup yields CDR1 LGHDT and CDR2 YNNKEL (reference sequence). The CDR3 covers 14 residues. Per the study methods: Estimation of nucleated cell counts was performed using reference gene primer amplification. Sequenced by immunoSEQ multiplex PCR; TCRdb stores in-frame clones only, minus some. V and J calls and clone size follow that table, whereas D and trimming were derived from the DNA. The table lists 45,000 to 50,000 clones, approximately 80% of them singletons. This clonotype was obtained from a human donor with active or convalescent COVID-19. The donor label of this sample is uncertain. The gene calls are TRBV3-1 (or the pseudogene TRBV3-2) and TRBJ2-7, with a weak D call TRBD1 (6 bases). What was sequenced was peripheral blood. CDR3 nucleotide sequence: TGTGCCAGCAGCCAAAGACAGGCGCACTACGAGCAGTACTTC. Its translation: CASSQRQAHYEQYF.